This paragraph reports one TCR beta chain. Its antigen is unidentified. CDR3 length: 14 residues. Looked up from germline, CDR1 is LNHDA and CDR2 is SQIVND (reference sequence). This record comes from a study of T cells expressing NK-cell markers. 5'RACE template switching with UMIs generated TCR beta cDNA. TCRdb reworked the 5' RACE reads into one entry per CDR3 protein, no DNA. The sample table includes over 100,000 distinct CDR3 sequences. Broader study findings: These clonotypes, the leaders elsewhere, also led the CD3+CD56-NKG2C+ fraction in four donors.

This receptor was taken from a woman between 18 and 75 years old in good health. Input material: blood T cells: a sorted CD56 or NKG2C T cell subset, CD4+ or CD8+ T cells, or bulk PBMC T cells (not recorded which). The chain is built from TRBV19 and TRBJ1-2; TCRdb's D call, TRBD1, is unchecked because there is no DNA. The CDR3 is CASARTGAYYGYTF.